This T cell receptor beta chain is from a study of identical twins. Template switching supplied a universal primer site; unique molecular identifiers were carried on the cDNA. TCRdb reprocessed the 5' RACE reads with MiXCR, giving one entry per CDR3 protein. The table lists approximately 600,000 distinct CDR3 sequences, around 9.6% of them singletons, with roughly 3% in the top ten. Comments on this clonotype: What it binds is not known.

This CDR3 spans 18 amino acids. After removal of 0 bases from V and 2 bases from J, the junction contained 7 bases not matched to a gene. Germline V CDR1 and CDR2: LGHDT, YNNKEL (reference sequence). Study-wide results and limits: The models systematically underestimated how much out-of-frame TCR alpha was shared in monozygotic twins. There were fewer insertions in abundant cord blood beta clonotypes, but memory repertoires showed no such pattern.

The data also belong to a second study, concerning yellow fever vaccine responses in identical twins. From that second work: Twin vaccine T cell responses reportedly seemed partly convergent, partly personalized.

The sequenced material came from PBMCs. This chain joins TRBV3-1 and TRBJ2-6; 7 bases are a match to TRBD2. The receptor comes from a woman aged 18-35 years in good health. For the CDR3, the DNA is TGTGCCAGCAGCCAAGATATCACCGGGGGGACTGGGGCCAACGTCCTGACTTTC. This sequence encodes CASSQDITGGTGANVLTF.